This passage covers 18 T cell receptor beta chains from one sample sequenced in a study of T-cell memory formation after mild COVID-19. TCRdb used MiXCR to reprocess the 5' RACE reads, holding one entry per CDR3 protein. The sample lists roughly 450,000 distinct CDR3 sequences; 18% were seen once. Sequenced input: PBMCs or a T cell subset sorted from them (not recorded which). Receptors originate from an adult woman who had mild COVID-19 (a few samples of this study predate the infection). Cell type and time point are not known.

Written as DNA, the CDR3 is TGTGCCTGGAGTGTATCCGGGGTCAATGAGCAGTTCTTC. The encoded protein is CAWSVSGVNEQFF. The rearrangement links TRBV30 to TRBJ2-1, with a weak D call TRBD2 (5 bases). V lost 0 bases and J lost 6, with 9 bases in between. Per the germline V gene, CDR1 is GTSNPN and CDR2 is SVGIG (reference sequence). The CDR3 has 13 residues.

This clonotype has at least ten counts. The CDR3 reads CASSQIGTANTGELFF. CDR3 in DNA: TGTGCCAGCAGCCAAATCGGGACAGCGAACACCGGGGAGCTGTTTTTT. The chain recombines TRBV14 with TRBJ2-2, with TRBD1 matching 7 bases. J was trimmed by 0 bases and V by 2 bases; bases with no gene match: 3. The CDR3 covers 16 residues. Germline CDR1 reads SGHDN; CDR2 reads FVKESK.

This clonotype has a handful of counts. CDR3 in DNA: TGTGCCAGCAGCGTATGGGGGGCGCGGGAGACCCAGTACTTC. Translation gives CASSVWGARETQYF. The chain has TRBV9 and TRBJ2-5, with D perhaps given as TRBD1 or TRBD2 (6 bases each). This CDR3 contains 14 residues. Trimming shortened V by 1 base and J by 5 bases, and 12 bases separated the two germline ends. Germline CDR1 is SGDLS and CDR2 is YYNGEE.

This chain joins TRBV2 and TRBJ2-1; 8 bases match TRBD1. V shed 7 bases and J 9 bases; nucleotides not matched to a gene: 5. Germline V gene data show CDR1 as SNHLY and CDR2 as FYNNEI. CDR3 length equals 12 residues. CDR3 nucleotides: TGTGCCAGCAACAGGGGGTGGATTGAGCAGTTCTTC. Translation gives CASNRGWIEQFF.

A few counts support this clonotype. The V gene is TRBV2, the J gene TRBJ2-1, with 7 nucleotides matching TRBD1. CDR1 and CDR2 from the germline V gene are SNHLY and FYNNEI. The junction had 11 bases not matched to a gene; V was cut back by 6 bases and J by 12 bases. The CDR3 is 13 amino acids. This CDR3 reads CASRERGLKSQFF. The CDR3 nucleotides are TGTGCCAGCAGAGAAAGGGGGCTCAAATCGCAGTTCTTC.

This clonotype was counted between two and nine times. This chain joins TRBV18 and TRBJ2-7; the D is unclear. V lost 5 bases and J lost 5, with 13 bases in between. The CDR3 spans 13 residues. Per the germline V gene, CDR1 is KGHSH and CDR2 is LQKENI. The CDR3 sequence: CASSKDAADEQYF. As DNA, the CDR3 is TGTGCCAGCTCAAAGGACGCCGCGGACGAGCAGTACTTC.

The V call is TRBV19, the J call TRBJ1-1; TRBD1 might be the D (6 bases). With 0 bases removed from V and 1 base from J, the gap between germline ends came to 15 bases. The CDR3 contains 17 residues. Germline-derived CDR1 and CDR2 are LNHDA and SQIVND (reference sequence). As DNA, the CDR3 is TGTGCCAGTAGTATAGATCCGCCGGGGGCCTGGAACACTGAAGCTTTCTTT. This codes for CASSIDPPGAWNTEAFF.

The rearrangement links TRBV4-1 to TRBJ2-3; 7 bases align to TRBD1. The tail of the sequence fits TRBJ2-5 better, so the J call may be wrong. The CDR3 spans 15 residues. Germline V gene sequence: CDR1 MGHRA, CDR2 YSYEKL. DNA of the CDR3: TGCGCCAGCAGCCAGGTGGGGACAGCACAAGAGACCCAGTACTTC. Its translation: CASSQVGTAQETQYF.

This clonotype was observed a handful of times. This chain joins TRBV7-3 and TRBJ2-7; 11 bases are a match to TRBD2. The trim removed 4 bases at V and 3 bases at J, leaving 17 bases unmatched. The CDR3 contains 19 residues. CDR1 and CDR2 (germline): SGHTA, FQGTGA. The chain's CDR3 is CASSSNLAGGPKTRYEQYF. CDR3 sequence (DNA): TGTGCCAGCAGCTCGAACCTAGCGGGGGGCCCAAAGACACGCTACGAGCAGTACTTC.

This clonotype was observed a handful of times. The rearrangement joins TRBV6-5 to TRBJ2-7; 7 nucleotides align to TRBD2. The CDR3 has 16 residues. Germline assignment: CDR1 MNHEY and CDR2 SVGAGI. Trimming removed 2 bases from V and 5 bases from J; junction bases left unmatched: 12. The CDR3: CASSYTQTSARDEQYF. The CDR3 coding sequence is TGTGCCAGCAGTTACACCCAAACTAGCGCGCGGGACGAGCAGTACTTC.

CDR3 nucleotide sequence: TGTGCCACCAGTGATGGGCGGGAGGGCCCATGGAATGAGCAGTTCTTC. Its translation: CATSDGREGPWNEQFF. This rearrangement joins TRBV24-1 to TRBJ2-1; TRBD2 matches 9 bases. The V gene end was trimmed by 3 bases and the J gene end by 7 bases; junction bases not matched to a gene: 9. Germline V gene data show CDR1 as KGHDR and CDR2 as SFDVKD. The CDR3 has 16 amino acids.

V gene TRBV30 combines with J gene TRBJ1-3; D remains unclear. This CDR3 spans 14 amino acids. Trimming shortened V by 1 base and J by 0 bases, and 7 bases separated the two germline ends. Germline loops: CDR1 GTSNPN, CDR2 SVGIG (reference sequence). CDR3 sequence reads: CAWSALLSGNTIYF. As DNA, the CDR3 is TGTGCCTGGAGTGCACTCCTCTCTGGAAACACCATATATTTT.

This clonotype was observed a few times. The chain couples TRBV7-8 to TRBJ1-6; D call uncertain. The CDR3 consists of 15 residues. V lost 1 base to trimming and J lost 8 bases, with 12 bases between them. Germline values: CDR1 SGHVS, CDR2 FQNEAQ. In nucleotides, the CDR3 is TGTGCCAGCAGCTTAGGACCCTGGACGCATTCACCCCTCCACTTT. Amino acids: CASSLGPWTHSPLHF.

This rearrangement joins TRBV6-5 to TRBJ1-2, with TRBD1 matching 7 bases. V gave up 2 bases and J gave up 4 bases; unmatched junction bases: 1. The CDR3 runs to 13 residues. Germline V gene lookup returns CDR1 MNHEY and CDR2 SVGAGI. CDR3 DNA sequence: TGTGCCAGCAGTTACCCAGGGGGCTATGGCTACACCTTC. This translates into CASSYPGGYGYTF.

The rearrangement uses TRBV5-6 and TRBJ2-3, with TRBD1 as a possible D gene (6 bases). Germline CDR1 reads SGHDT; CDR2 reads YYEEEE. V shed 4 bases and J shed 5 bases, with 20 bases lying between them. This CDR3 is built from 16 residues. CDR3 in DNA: TGTGCCAGCAGCCTCCGGACAGCCTCGAGGGGAGATACGCAGTATTTT. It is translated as CASSLRTASRGDTQYF.

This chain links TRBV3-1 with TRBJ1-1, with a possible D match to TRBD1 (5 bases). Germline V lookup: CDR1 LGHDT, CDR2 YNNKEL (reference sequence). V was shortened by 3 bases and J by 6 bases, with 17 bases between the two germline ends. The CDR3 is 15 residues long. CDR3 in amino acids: CASSQPRLLGAEAFF. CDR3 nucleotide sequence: TGTGCCAGCAGCCAGCCCAGGCTTCTGGGGGCTGAAGCTTTCTTT.

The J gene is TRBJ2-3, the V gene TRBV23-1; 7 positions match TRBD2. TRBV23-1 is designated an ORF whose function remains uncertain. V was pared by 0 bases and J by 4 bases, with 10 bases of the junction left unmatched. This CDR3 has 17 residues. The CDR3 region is CASSQSAQRRGADTQYF. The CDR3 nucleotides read TGCGCCAGCAGTCAATCGGCCCAGCGCCGGGGGGCAGATACGCAGTATTTT.

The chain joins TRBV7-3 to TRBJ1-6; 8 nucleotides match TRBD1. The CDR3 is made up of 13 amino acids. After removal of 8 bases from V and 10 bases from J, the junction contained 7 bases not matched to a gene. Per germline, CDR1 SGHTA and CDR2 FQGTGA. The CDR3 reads CASQGALGSPLHF. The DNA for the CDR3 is TGTGCCAGCCAGGGGGCTTTGGGCTCACCCCTCCACTTT.